The source of this T cell receptor (beta chain) is a study of CD8 T cells in Susac syndrome. The trim removed 6 bases at V and 6 bases at J, leaving 5 bases unmatched. The CDR3 spans 12 residues. From germline, CDR1 is MNHNY and CDR2 SVGAGI (reference sequence). Random-hexamer reverse transcription was applied to about 0.45 to 1 ug RNA. immunoSEQ multiplex PCR amplified TCR beta CDR3 across 54 Vbeta, 13 Jbeta. MiXCR was run by TCRdb on the immunoSEQ multiplex PCR reads, yielding one entry per CDR3 protein. Found here are under 200,000 distinct CDR3 sequences, around 95% of them singletons; the top ten hold roughly 0.13%.

This TCR was sampled from a human donor in good health. The chain is built from TRBV6-6 and TRBJ2-7; 7 nucleotides match TRBD2. The sequenced sample was CD4+ T cells from PBMCs. As DNA, the CDR3 is TGTGCCAGCAGCGGGGACTACCCCGAGCAGTACTTC. Residues: CASSGDYPEQYF.